Ten or more counts support the clone carrying this TCR beta chain. The sample comes from a study of low-dose radiotherapy and immunotherapy resistance in tumors. Study overall: A dose of 300 mg of oral aspirin was taken by patients daily for four cycles from cycle 1 day 1.

V lost 3 bases, J lost 2 bases, and 9 bases stayed unmatched. This CDR3 has 16 residues. Germline V gene sequence: CDR1 SGHRS, CDR2 YFSETQ. Primers targeting TRAV and TRBV primed first-strand cDNA, covering alpha and beta chains. The authors amplified TCRs for about 20 PCR cycles with a constant-region primer and a V-primer adapter. Isolated mRNA underwent amplification by in vitro transcription. TCRdb ran MiXCR on the reads and lists one entry per CDR3 protein. This repertoire shows 80,000 to 90,000 distinct CDR3 sequences, 18% found once; its top ten account for roughly 2.8%. Specified time point: before trial treatment. Treatment combined nivolumab, ipilimumab, aspirin, low-dose cyclophosphamide and low-dose radiotherapy in a dose-escalation trial. Each patient who was eligible had an advanced solid tumor with no tumor-infiltrating lymphocytes.

The V and J genes are TRBV5-1 and TRBJ2-7, with TRBD1 identical over 9 bases. This receptor was identified in a male donor with prostate cancer. This sample comprised PBMCs, obtained before treatment. The CDR3 loop is CASSSGPGQGPYEQYF. In nucleotides, the CDR3 is TGCGCCAGCAGCTCGGGTCCGGGACAGGGCCCCTACGAGCAGTACTTC.